What follows is one TCR beta chain and its context. This clonotype turned up a few times. The specificity of this receptor is unknown. Per-base qualities were not stored, and no clone one base away is much larger. Systemically healthy Caucasian individuals from Russia, some 36 in total and aged about 6 to 95 years, were included as donors. Ten milliliters of peripheral blood were drawn from each donor into EDTA-treated Vacutainer tubes. Ficoll-Paque density-gradient centrifugation was used to isolate PBMCs, with at least 7 million obtained per sample. Total RNA, at least 6 micrograms per sample, was extracted from PBMCs with Trizol reagent. For every donor, flow cytometry on a PBMC aliquot measured the percentage of naive CD45RAhigh/CD27high T cells. This sample was included in a study of blood T cells in healthy people across ages (dated by TCRdb to about 2015). With respect to the entire study: Template switching captured roughly one uniquely barcoded TCR beta cDNA molecule per two T cells in model experiments. To track age-related changes in TCR beta repertoire diversity, the study relied on deep sequencing normalized with unique cDNA molecular identifiers. The donors were divided into four age groups: young (average around 15 years), middle-aged (about 40), aged (roughly 60) and long-lived (around 87). To avoid experimental bias, donors of different ages were spread randomly across the sequencing lanes. Two additional independent replicas of 1 million unique cDNA reads from the same blood draw were analyzed for two donors (one aged 18 to 30 and one aged 80 or older).

Beyond this particular receptor, the publication reports: Observed TCR beta diversity correlated strongly with the percentage of naive T cells measured by flow cytometry. Bulk unsorted PBMC profiling prevented conclusive comparison of naive and antigen-experienced compartments. The CMV infection status of donors was not known, potentially confounding age-related changes in expanded clonotypes. The long-lived group showed more naive CD4+ T cells, fewer expanded clones and increased TCR diversity than the aged group, suggesting age selection. Estimates of total diversity from one million sequenced T cells were regarded as lower bounds and underestimates. Observed TCR beta diversity per million T cells fell roughly linearly with age, and a significant reduction was already apparent by age roughly 40.

The CDR3 holds 15 amino acids from the cysteine to the phenylalanine. Of all the DNA, just the CDR3 is kept, 45 bases in frame from base 1. CDR1 is given as SGHVS and CDR2 as FQNEAQ, both from the germline V gene. The germline V and J ends show losses of 6 bases and 7 bases respectively, and no gene match explains 10 bases of the junction. Library construction relied on 5' RACE. For sequencing, an Illumina HiSeq 2500 was employed. A second PCR of about 6 to 11 cycles was run with a J-beta primer mix and a sample-barcoded 5' primer. A unique molecular identifier was introduced onto each TCR beta cDNA molecule by a template-switch 5' adaptor carrying 12 random nucleotides. At least 2.5 million CDR3-containing paired-end reads were obtained from each sample. First-strand cDNA was synthesized from all RNA with the Mint cDNA synthesis kit, primed by a TRBC-specific oligonucleotide. All cDNA was treated with uracil-DNA glycosylase and then went through a first 18-cycle PCR with the universal primers M1SS and BC2_uni_R. In the original analysis: Normalization of each sample was performed by random selection of 1 million high-quality reads, each carrying a distinct molecular identifier. Reads sharing molecular identifiers were discarded rather than binned into consensus sequences. MiTCR, set to a Q25 quality threshold and the strictest error-elimination algorithm, was used for CDR3 identification, clonotype clustering and error correction. Lower-bound total TCR beta diversity was estimated with a nonparametric unseen species model using Euler transformation. In-frame beta chains were kept once TCRdb had trimmed the public reads at Q25 with fastp and called clones with MiXCR. Every CDR3 protein is listed once, alongside the most common genes and DNA of its rows. The V and J calls and clone size come from TCRdb's table, not from the authors' own analysis. The sample profile shows more than 1 million distinct CDR3 sequences; over 35% of them were found once. Under 20% of the sample is taken by the ten largest.

This chain is built from TRBV7-8 and TRBJ2-1; 9 bases in the middle match TRBD2. This receptor was taken from a woman aged 60 to 75 in good health. The material sequenced was blood. The base sequence is TGTGCCAGCAGGCCCCCGACTAGCGGCCCGAATGAGCAGTTCTTC. Protein translation: CASRPPTSGPNEQFF.